Sequencing of this TCR beta chain was carried out in a study of blood T cell repertoires in COVID-19. Study-level information: Samples came from the United States, Italy and Spain, spanning acute and convalescent COVID-19.

Looked up from germline, CDR1 is SGHVS and CDR2 is FQNEAQ. The CDR3 has 15 amino acids. V lost 1 base and J 7 bases, leaving 14 bases between the germline ends. Authors' analysis steps: Researchers report that nucleated cell counts were estimated from reference gene primer amplification. Measured with immunoSEQ multiplex PCR; TCRdb has only the in-frame clones, and not every one. That table supplies the V and J calls and clone size; D and trimming were determined from the DNA. The sample has 150,000 to 200,000 clones; roughly 90% are singletons. The specimen was peripheral blood. The J gene is TRBJ1-5, the V gene TRBV7-8; TRBD1 might be the D (6 bases). This receptor was identified in a man aged 30-40 years with COVID-19, enrolled during active disease. CDR3 protein: CASSLDTGKRQPQHF. CDR3 sequence (DNA): TGTGCCAGCAGCTTAGATACAGGGAAACGCCAGCCCCAGCATTTT.